Below are 15 T cell receptor beta chains sequenced from a single sample in a study of blood T cell repertoires in COVID-19. The data were produced by immunoSEQ multiplex PCR, yet TCRdb's version contains in-frame clones alone and is incomplete. The sample records about 200,000 clones, around 82% being singletons. The sequenced material came from PBMCs or T cells enriched from blood (not recorded which). The receptor set was obtained from a man in his forties who had recovered from COVID-19.

The J gene is TRBJ2-7, the V gene TRBV9; 14 nucleotides align to TRBD2. With 4 bases clipped from V and 3 bases from J, the junction kept 6 bases outside the gene matches. CDR3 size: 16 residues. The germline gives CDR1 SGDLS, CDR2 YYNGEE. CDR3 residues: CASSPGGTSGSYEQYF. CDR3 DNA sequence: TGTGCCAGCAGCCCGGGGGGGACTAGCGGGAGCTACGAGCAGTACTTC.

J is TRBJ2-5 and V is TRBV9, with TRBD2 identical over 10 bases. The trim removed 0 bases at V and 7 bases at J, leaving 9 bases unmatched. CDR3 length equals 16 residues. CDR1 and CDR2 (germline): SGDLS, YYNGEE. DNA for the CDR3: TGTGCCAGCAGCGTAGCGGATCTAGCGGGAGCTGGGACCCAGTACTTC. This sequence encodes CASSVADLAGAGTQYF.

J is TRBJ2-1 and V is TRBV6-4; D is uncertain. This CDR3 spans 15 amino acids. The germline V and J ends were trimmed by 6 bases and 9 bases, with 21 bases remaining between them. Germline CDR1 MRHNA, CDR2 SNTAGT. In nucleotides, the CDR3 is TGTGCCAGCAGCTCCCAGGCCGGCGTAGTCACTGAGCAGTTCTTC. Its translation: CASSSQAGVVTEQFF.

A single count supports this clone. This rearrangement joins TRBV15 to TRBJ1-1; perhaps TRBD1 as D (6 bases). The CDR3 runs to 16 residues. V gave up 5 bases and J gave up 4 bases, with 20 bases separating them. Germline V gene lookup returns CDR1 LNHNV and CDR2 YYDKDF (reference sequence). DNA for the CDR3: TGTGCCACCAGCTCCCGACCGGGGGGCCTGGCCACTGAAGCTTTCTTT. Translated: CATSSRPGGLATEAFF.

This clone was recorded a few times. This sequence joins TRBV5-6 and TRBJ2-1, with TRBD2 as a possible D gene (6 bases). The germline gives CDR1 SGHDT, CDR2 YYEEEE. The CDR3 covers 16 residues. The V gene lost 4 bases and the J gene lost 4 bases, with 18 bases spanning the gap. As DNA, the CDR3 is TGTGCCAGCAGCATGCCAGGGACTGGATTATACAATGAGCAGTTCTTC. Residues: CASSMPGTGLYNEQFF.

V and J are TRBV27 and TRBJ2-2; TRBD1 agrees at 10 bases. Germline lookup yields CDR1 MNHEY and CDR2 SMNVEV (reference sequence). V lost 2 bases to trimming and J lost 5 bases; unmatched junction nucleotides: 2. This CDR3 is built from 15 residues. The CDR3 DNA sequence: TGTGCCAGCAGTTTAGCGGGACAGGGGACCGGGGAGCTGTTTTTT. Its protein is CASSLAGQGTGELFF.

The rearrangement links TRBV4-3 to TRBJ2-1, with 11 bases lining up with TRBD2. V lost 0 bases to trimming and J lost 8 bases; unmatched junction nucleotides: 6. CDR3 length: 16 amino acids. Germline V CDR1 and CDR2: LGHNA, YSLEER. CDR3 coding DNA: TGCGCCAGCAGCCAAGAGACTAGCGGGAACCGCGATGAGCAGTTCTTC. It encodes CASSQETSGNRDEQFF.

The chain links TRBV5-1 to TRBJ2-5; 12 bases are shared with TRBD2. The germline V gene encodes CDR1 SGHRS and CDR2 YFSETQ. The CDR3 totals 15 residues. After removal of 0 bases from V and 5 bases from J, the junction contained 2 bases not matched to a gene. CDR3 nucleotides: TGCGCCAGCAGCTTGGGACTAGCGGGAGATGAGACCCAGTACTTC. Translation: CASSLGLAGDETQYF.

The V and J genes are TRBV11-3 and TRBJ2-3; D may be TRBD1 (6 bases). Germline loops: CDR1 SGHNT, CDR2 YENEEA. The CDR3 contains 14 residues. Trimming removed 5 bases at V and 4 bases at J, with 13 bases between. Written as DNA, the CDR3 is TGTGCCAGCAGCAGTACAGGGTTTCCAGATACGCAGTATTTT. Amino acids: CASSSTGFPDTQYF.

This chain joins TRBV10-3 and TRBJ1-1; a possible D gene is TRBD1 (5 bases). The germline V gene has CDR1 ENHRY and CDR2 SYGVKD. The germline V and J ends were trimmed by 11 bases and 4 bases, with 11 bases remaining between them. The CDR3 has 11 residues. CDR3 amino acids: CAGGTTTEAFF. CDR3 in DNA: TGTGCCGGGGGGACTACCACTGAAGCTTTCTTT.

The V call is TRBV5-1, the J call TRBJ1-4; D is perhaps TRBD1 (5 bases). V lost 0 bases to trimming and J lost 5 bases, with 8 bases between them. There are 14 residues in the CDR3. Germline CDR1 is SGHRS and CDR2 is YFSETQ. The CDR3 protein is CASSLVGPNEKLFF. CDR3 DNA: TGCGCCAGCAGCTTGGTGGGGCCAAATGAAAAACTGTTTTTT.

V and J are TRBV10-1 and TRBJ2-2, with TRBD2 matching 8 bases. The CDR3 is 16 residues long. Germline loops: CDR1 WNHNN, CDR2 SYGVQD (reference sequence). J lost 5 bases, V lost 3 bases, and 8 bases had no gene match. CDR3 protein: CASSEVRTSRTGELFF. CDR3 nucleotide sequence: TGCGCCAGCAGTGAAGTAAGGACTAGCAGGACCGGGGAGCTGTTTTTT.

The chain joins TRBV5-1 to TRBJ2-1; 9 bases agree with TRBD1. J gave up 8 bases and V 3 bases, and 9 bases lay outside the gene matches. The germline V gene encodes CDR1 SGHRS and CDR2 YFSETQ. The CDR3 length is 15 residues. CDR3 DNA sequence: TGCGCCAGCAGCTCTACAGGGGGCCTAGGTGATGAGCAGTTCTTC. Protein product: CASSSTGGLGDEQFF.

V gene TRBV27 combines with J gene TRBJ2-3; 8 bases align to TRBD2. Per germline, CDR1 MNHEY and CDR2 SMNVEV (reference sequence). V dropped 3 bases and J dropped 6; count of bases not matched to a gene: 11. The CDR3 consists of 16 residues. CDR3 in amino acids: CASSLLAGGEGDTQYF. The CDR3 DNA reads TGTGCCAGCAGTTTGCTAGCGGGCGGAGAGGGGGATACGCAGTATTTT.

The V call is TRBV5-1, the J call TRBJ1-1, with 10 nucleotides matching TRBD1. From germline, CDR1 is SGHRS and CDR2 YFSETQ. The CDR3 spans 15 residues. V lost 7 bases, J lost 5 bases, and 11 bases stayed unmatched. CDR3 residues: CASFPLTGGWTEAFF. As DNA, the CDR3 is TGCGCCAGCTTCCCCCTGACAGGGGGCTGGACTGAAGCTTTCTTT.